This T cell receptor (beta chain) derives from a study of blood T cell repertoires in COVID-19. Study in general: Whether acute or convalescent, the COVID-19 samples came from the United States, Italy and Spain.

The CDR3 length is 14 residues. The V end lost 0 bases, the J end lost 8 bases, and 13 bases lay between the germline ends. In germline, CDR1 is SGHNT, CDR2 YENEEA. Sequencing was performed with immunoSEQ multiplex PCR; in TCRdb, only in-frame clones are kept and a portion is missing. The sample lists more than 110,000 clones, more than 65% seen once, with 3.5% to 4.5% in the top ten. The TCR originated in a woman aged 55-70 years with acute or convalescent COVID-19. The chain is built from TRBV11-3 and TRBJ1-2, with TRBD1 as a possible D gene (5 bases). Sequencing was done on a sample of peripheral blood. The CDR3 bases are TGTGCCAGCAGCTTAGAGGGCAGGGATCAGGGCTACACCTTC. It is translated as CASSLEGRDQGYTF. The full variable domain, completed using reference TRBV11-3 and TRBJ1-2, is EAGVVQSPRYKIIEKKQPVAFWCNPISGHNTLYWYLQNLGQGPELLIRYENEEAVDDSQLPKDRFSAERLKGVDSTLKIQPAELGDSAVYLCASSLEGRDQGYTFGSGTRLTVV.